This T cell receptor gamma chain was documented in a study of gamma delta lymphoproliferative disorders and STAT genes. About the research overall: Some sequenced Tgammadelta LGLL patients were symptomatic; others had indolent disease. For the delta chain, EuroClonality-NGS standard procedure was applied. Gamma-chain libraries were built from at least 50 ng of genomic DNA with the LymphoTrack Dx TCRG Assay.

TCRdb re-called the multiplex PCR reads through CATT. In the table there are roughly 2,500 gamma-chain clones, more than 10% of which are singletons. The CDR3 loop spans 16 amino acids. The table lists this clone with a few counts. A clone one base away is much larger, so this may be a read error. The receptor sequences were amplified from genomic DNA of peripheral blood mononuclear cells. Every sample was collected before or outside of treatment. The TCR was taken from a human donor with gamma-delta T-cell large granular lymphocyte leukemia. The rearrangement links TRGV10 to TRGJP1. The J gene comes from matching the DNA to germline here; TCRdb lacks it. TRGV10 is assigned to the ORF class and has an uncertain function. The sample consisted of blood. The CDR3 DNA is TGTGCTGCGTGGGCCCAACTCTATACCAATGGTTGGTTCAAGATATTT. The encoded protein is CAAWAQLYTNGWFKIF.